This record looks at one T cell receptor (beta chain) sequence and its context. CDR3 length: 13 amino acids. V was pared by 4 bases and J by 4 bases, with 11 bases between. Germline V lookup: CDR1 SQVTM, CDR2 ANQGSEA. Under the authors' procedure: Amplification with reference gene primers provided the estimates of nucleated cell counts. TCRdb's table, derived via immunoSEQ multiplex PCR, lists solely in-frame clones and lacks some. The V and J calls and clone size are taken from that table; D and trimming were inferred from the DNA. This table has 220,000 or so clones, around 90% appearing once. These data originate in a study of blood T cell repertoires in COVID-19. Study details: There were acute and convalescent COVID-19 samples, and they came from the United States, Italy and Spain. Sources were T cells, B-cell-depleted T cells, or PBMCs; the material itself was cDNA or gDNA.

The TCR was taken from a man aged 55 to 69 who had recovered from COVID-19. Sequencing was performed on peripheral blood. The chain combines TRBV29-1 with TRBJ1-3; D gene ambiguous. CDR3 sequence (DNA): TGCAGCGTTGGAGAATCGAGGGGAAACACCATATATTTT. This codes for CSVGESRGNTIYF.